The rows below give T cell receptor beta chains drawn from one sample of a study of siplizumab effects on memory and regulatory T cells. Some clones are missing from TCRdb's copy, which holds only in-frame ones; the method was immunoSEQ multiplex PCR. The sample lists fewer than 130,000 clones; roughly 89% were seen once. Sequences were obtained from CD4+ T cells sorted from blood. Receptor source: a human donor in good health. CDR3s include the opening cysteine and the closing phenylalanine or tryptophan. Each record gives: J gene, D gene, V gene, clone size, CDR3 protein, CDR3 DNA. A D gene is named only where the DNA matches it firmly. Rows may omit the clone size; those that give it use once, few, many or a size class.

J gene: TRBJ1-2
D gene: -
V gene: TRBV6-5
clone size: -
CDR3 protein: CASSYSGGGLDGYTF
CDR3 DNA: TGTGCCAGCAGTTACTCGGGCGGGGGTCTGGATGGCTACACCTTC

J gene: TRBJ2-1
D gene: -
V gene: TRBV9
clone size: -
CDR3 protein: CASSVASGGSYNEQFF
CDR3 DNA: TGTGCCAGCAGCGTAGCCTCAGGAGGGTCCTACAATGAGCAGTTCTTC

J gene: TRBJ2-1
D gene: -
V gene: TRBV9
clone size: -
CDR3 protein: CASSATASSYNEQFF
CDR3 DNA: TGTGCCAGCAGCGCAACTGCTAGCTCCTACAATGAGCAGTTCTTC

J gene: TRBJ2-7
D gene: -
V gene: TRBV7-2
clone size: once
CDR3 protein: CASSLARSVSYEQYF
CDR3 DNA: TGTGCCAGCAGCTTAGCGCGGAGCGTCTCCTACGAGCAGTACTTC

J gene: TRBJ1-4
D gene: TRBD1
V gene: TRBV5-1
clone size: -
CDR3 protein: CASSEQGASNEKLFF
CDR3 DNA: TGCGCCAGCAGCGAGCAGGGGGCCTCTAATGAAAAACTGTTTTTT

J gene: TRBJ1-6
D gene: TRBD1
V gene: TRBV25-1
clone size: -
CDR3 protein: CASKGQPNSPLHF
CDR3 DNA: TGTGCCAGCAAGGGACAGCCCAATTCACCCCTCCACTTT

J gene: TRBJ1-1
D gene: -
V gene: TRBV6-5
clone size: -
CDR3 protein: CASSLGMGWGEAFF
CDR3 DNA: TGTGCCAGCAGTCTCGGGATGGGCTGGGGTGAAGCTTTCTTT

J gene: TRBJ2-1
D gene: TRBD2
V gene: TRBV11-3
clone size: -
CDR3 protein: CASSLVSSGNGNPEQFF
CDR3 DNA: TGTGCCAGCAGCTTAGTGTCTAGCGGAAATGGGAATCCTGAGCAGTTCTTC

J gene: TRBJ2-4
D gene: -
V gene: TRBV5-4
clone size: -
CDR3 protein: CASSRQYQLDIQYF
CDR3 DNA: TGTGCCAGCAGCCGACAATACCAACTGGACATTCAGTACTTC

J gene: TRBJ1-1
D gene: -
V gene: TRBV7-9
clone size: -
CDR3 protein: CASSPGRLNTEAFF
CDR3 DNA: TGTGCCAGCAGCCCGGGACGGTTGAACACTGAAGCTTTCTTT

J gene: TRBJ1-1
D gene: -
V gene: TRBV5-6
clone size: -
CDR3 protein: CASSLVGGPLGNTEAFF
CDR3 DNA: TGTGCCAGCAGCTTGGTTGGGGGGCCCCTAGGGAACACTGAAGCTTTCTTT

J gene: TRBJ2-2
D gene: -
V gene: TRBV7-8
clone size: -
CDR3 protein: CASSLGASRFTGELFF
CDR3 DNA: TGTGCCAGCAGCTTAGGGGCGTCGAGGTTCACCGGGGAGCTGTTTTTT

J gene: TRBJ2-7
D gene: -
V gene: TRBV7-6
clone size: -
CDR3 protein: CASSLVSREQYF
CDR3 DNA: TGTGCCAGCAGCTTAGTGTCGAGGGAGCAGTACTTC

J gene: TRBJ1-1
D gene: -
V gene: TRBV11-2
clone size: -
CDR3 protein: CATGTRSEAFF
CDR3 DNA: TGTGCCACGGGTACCCGCAGTGAAGCTTTCTTT

J gene: TRBJ1-1
D gene: -
V gene: TRBV6-6
clone size: -
CDR3 protein: CASSYHLQGWAEAFF
CDR3 DNA: TGTGCCAGCAGTTACCACTTACAAGGATGGGCTGAAGCTTTCTTT

J gene: TRBJ1-2
D gene: -
V gene: TRBV29-1
clone size: once
CDR3 protein: CSVEDRRDRQYYGYTF
CDR3 DNA: TGCAGCGTTGAAGATAGGAGGGACCGACAGTACTATGGCTACACCTTC

J gene: TRBJ2-5
D gene: -
V gene: TRBV29-1
clone size: -
CDR3 protein: CSVGPPPSETQYF
CDR3 DNA: TGCAGCGTTGGACCACCGCCTTCGGAGACCCAGTACTTC

J gene: TRBJ2-2
D gene: TRBD1
V gene: TRBV15
clone size: -
CDR3 protein: CATSRDRQGANTGELFF
CDR3 DNA: TGTGCCACCAGCAGGGATAGACAGGGGGCTAACACCGGGGAGCTGTTTTTT

J gene: TRBJ2-3
D gene: -
V gene: TRBV7-3
clone size: -
CDR3 protein: CASSLIGTSRRDTQYF
CDR3 DNA: TGTGCCAGCAGCTTAATAGGGACTTCACGCAGAGATACGCAGTATTTT

J gene: TRBJ2-7
D gene: TRBD2
V gene: TRBV4-2
clone size: -
CDR3 protein: CASSQDRGEIYEQYF
CDR3 DNA: TGTGCCAGCAGCCAAGATCGGGGGGAAATCTACGAGCAGTACTTC

J gene: TRBJ2-6
D gene: -
V gene: TRBV7-3
clone size: -
CDR3 protein: CAPQVPPFCSGANVLTF
CDR3 DNA: TGTGCCCCCCAGGTCCCCCCTTTTTGCTCTGGGGCCAACGTCCTGACTTTC

J gene: TRBJ1-3
D gene: -
V gene: TRBV7-2
clone size: -
CDR3 protein: CASSDAGRDTIYF
CDR3 DNA: TGTGCCAGCAGCGATGCGGGGAGAGACACCATATATTTT

J gene: TRBJ1-1
D gene: -
V gene: TRBV6-6
clone size: once
CDR3 protein: CASSYDPTYTEAFF
CDR3 DNA: TGTGCCAGCAGTTACGATCCCACGTACACTGAAGCTTTCTTT

J gene: TRBJ1-4
D gene: -
V gene: TRBV5-5
clone size: -
CDR3 protein: CASSLYPNEKLFF
CDR3 DNA: TGTGCCAGCAGCTTGTACCCCAATGAAAAACTGTTTTTT

J gene: TRBJ2-3
D gene: -
V gene: TRBV7-8
clone size: -
CDR3 protein: CASSLGRLLNTDTQYF
CDR3 DNA: TGTGCCAGCAGCTTAGGGCGCCTGCTTAACACAGATACGCAGTATTTT

J gene: TRBJ1-4
D gene: TRBD1
V gene: TRBV7-9
clone size: -
CDR3 protein: CASRRGTGLEKLFF
CDR3 DNA: TGTGCCAGCAGACGGGGGACAGGGCTTGAAAAACTGTTTTTT

J gene: TRBJ2-6
D gene: -
V gene: TRBV18
clone size: -
CDR3 protein: CASSPPKHDGLTF
CDR3 DNA: TGTGCCAGCTCACCACCAAAGCACGATGGTCTGACTTTC

J gene: TRBJ1-4
D gene: -
V gene: TRBV9
clone size: -
CDR3 protein: CASSSDKTGRGEKLFF
CDR3 DNA: TGTGCCAGCAGCTCTGATAAGACTGGCCGGGGTGAAAAACTGTTTTTT

J gene: TRBJ2-7
D gene: -
V gene: TRBV7-2
clone size: -
CDR3 protein: CASSPTPGFSYEQYF
CDR3 DNA: TGTGCCAGCAGCCCTACCCCCGGTTTTTCCTACGAGCAGTACTTC

J gene: TRBJ1-1
D gene: -
V gene: TRBV27
clone size: -
CDR3 protein: CASSSPAPRREGRKGGTEAFF
CDR3 DNA: TGTGCCAGCAGTTCCCCCGCGCCCCGTCGTGAGGGCAGAAAGGGAGGCACTGAAGCTTTCTTT

J gene: TRBJ2-3
D gene: TRBD2
V gene: TRBV7-2
clone size: -
CDR3 protein: CASSLGLAGRDTQYF
CDR3 DNA: TGTGCCAGCAGCTTAGGGCTAGCGGGGAGAGATACGCAGTATTTT

J gene: TRBJ2-5
D gene: -
V gene: TRBV28
clone size: -
CDR3 protein: CASSSRGFGETQYF
CDR3 DNA: TGTGCCAGCAGCTCCAGGGGATTTGGGGAGACCCAGTACTTC

J gene: TRBJ2-7
D gene: TRBD2
V gene: TRBV5-1
clone size: -
CDR3 protein: CASSRSGGLLEQYF
CDR3 DNA: TGCGCCAGCAGCAGGTCGGGGGGGCTCCTCGAGCAGTACTTC

J gene: TRBJ2-1
D gene: TRBD2
V gene: TRBV7-6
clone size: -
CDR3 protein: CASSRTSGGSSYNEQFF
CDR3 DNA: TGTGCCAGCAGCCGGACTAGCGGGGGGAGCTCCTACAATGAGCAGTTCTTC

J gene: TRBJ2-2
D gene: TRBD2
V gene: TRBV10-1
clone size: -
CDR3 protein: CASSESRRERSHTGELFF
CDR3 DNA: TGCGCCAGCAGTGAGTCCAGGCGGGAGAGGTCCCACACCGGGGAGCTGTTTTTT

J gene: TRBJ1-3
D gene: -
V gene: TRBV4-1
clone size: -
CDR3 protein: CASSQQDGYSGNTIYF
CDR3 DNA: TGCGCCAGCAGCCAACAAGACGGATACTCTGGAAACACCATATATTTT

J gene: TRBJ1-1
D gene: -
V gene: TRBV6-5
clone size: -
CDR3 protein: CASSYGGSTEAFF
CDR3 DNA: TGTGCCAGCAGTTACGGAGGGAGCACTGAAGCTTTCTTT

J gene: TRBJ2-3
D gene: -
V gene: TRBV21-1
clone size: -
CDR3 protein: CASSKPGLAGGKTDTQYF
CDR3 DNA: TGTGCCAGCAGCAAACCCGGACTAGCGGGGGGGAAGACAGATACGCAGTATTTT

J gene: TRBJ2-2
D gene: TRBD2
V gene: TRBV10-3
clone size: -
CDR3 protein: CAIRASGNTGELFF
CDR3 DNA: TGTGCCATCAGAGCTAGCGGGAACACCGGGGAGCTGTTTTTT

J gene: TRBJ1-3
D gene: TRBD1
V gene: TRBV7-2
clone size: -
CDR3 protein: CASSSTRQGVGNTIYF
CDR3 DNA: TGTGCCAGCAGCTCGACTCGACAGGGAGTAGGAAACACCATATATTTT

J gene: TRBJ1-2
D gene: -
V gene: TRBV5-1
clone size: -
CDR3 protein: CASSYRGEGYTF
CDR3 DNA: TGCGCCAGCAGCTACCGGGGGGAGGGCTACACCTTC

J gene: TRBJ1-3
D gene: -
V gene: TRBV5-1
clone size: -
CDR3 protein: CASSLGGDPTGNTIYF
CDR3 DNA: TGCGCCAGCAGCTTGGGCGGGGACCCCACTGGAAACACCATATATTTT

J gene: TRBJ1-1
D gene: -
V gene: TRBV18
clone size: -
CDR3 protein: CASSPRGPLNTEAFF
CDR3 DNA: TGTGCCAGCTCACCAAGAGGGCCCTTGAACACTGAAGCTTTCTTT

J gene: TRBJ2-5
D gene: -
V gene: TRBV6-6
clone size: -
CDR3 protein: CASSYFELGETQYF
CDR3 DNA: TGTGCCAGCAGTTACTTCGAATTAGGAGAGACCCAGTACTTC

J gene: TRBJ2-3
D gene: -
V gene: TRBV5-8
clone size: -
CDR3 protein: CASSQQGTSTDTQYF
CDR3 DNA: TGTGCCAGCAGCCAACAGGGGACTAGCACAGATACGCAGTATTTT

J gene: TRBJ2-7
D gene: TRBD1
V gene: TRBV5-4
clone size: once
CDR3 protein: CASSPGTGDYEQYF
CDR3 DNA: TGTGCCAGCAGCCCCGGGACAGGGGACTACGAGCAGTACTTC

J gene: TRBJ2-7
D gene: -
V gene: TRBV6-1
clone size: -
CDR3 protein: CASNAGKTGEQYF
CDR3 DNA: TGTGCCAGCAATGCGGGAAAAACCGGCGAGCAGTACTTC

J gene: TRBJ2-7
D gene: -
V gene: TRBV7-9
clone size: -
CDR3 protein: CASSQSPGVPSSYEQYF
CDR3 DNA: TGTGCCAGCAGCCAGTCCCCGGGGGTCCCAAGCTCCTACGAGCAGTACTTC

J gene: TRBJ2-7
D gene: -
V gene: TRBV4-1
clone size: -
CDR3 protein: CASSLFPGDRSYEQYF
CDR3 DNA: TGCGCCAGCAGCCTCTTCCCCGGCGACAGATCCTACGAGCAGTACTTC

J gene: TRBJ1-1
D gene: -
V gene: TRBV7-2
clone size: -
CDR3 protein: CASSSPSGYTEAFF
CDR3 DNA: TGTGCCAGCAGCTCTCCCTCAGGGTACACTGAAGCTTTCTTT

J gene: TRBJ1-2
D gene: -
V gene: TRBV2
clone size: -
CDR3 protein: CASSERRAIPAGGYTF
CDR3 DNA: TGTGCCAGCAGTGAACGGCGCGCTATTCCGGCGGGGGGCTACACCTTC

J gene: TRBJ1-5
D gene: -
V gene: TRBV27
clone size: -
CDR3 protein: CASSPGTGWDQPQHF
CDR3 DNA: TGTGCCAGCAGTCCTGGCACAGGGTGGGATCAGCCCCAGCATTTT

J gene: TRBJ1-4
D gene: -
V gene: TRBV9
clone size: once
CDR3 protein: CASSPHSGSVKLFF
CDR3 DNA: TGTGCCAGCAGCCCGCACTCAGGGAGCGTAAAACTGTTTTTT

J gene: TRBJ1-2
D gene: -
V gene: TRBV29-1
clone size: few
CDR3 protein: CSVGEVAGYGYTF
CDR3 DNA: TGCAGCGTTGGAGAGGTCGCTGGCTATGGCTACACCTTC

J gene: TRBJ2-5
D gene: TRBD2
V gene: TRBV2
clone size: -
CDR3 protein: CASRGTSGAMYTQYF
CDR3 DNA: TGTGCCAGCAGAGGGACTAGCGGGGCGATGTATACCCAGTACTTC

J gene: TRBJ2-3
D gene: -
V gene: TRBV29-1
clone size: -
CDR3 protein: CSVGWLGTDTQYF
CDR3 DNA: TGCAGCGTTGGTTGGCTTGGCACAGATACGCAGTATTTT

J gene: TRBJ1-6
D gene: -
V gene: TRBV5-4
clone size: -
CDR3 protein: CASSSRPGSHSPLHF
CDR3 DNA: TGTGCCAGCAGCAGTAGGCCGGGGAGTCATTCACCCCTCCACTTT

J gene: TRBJ2-5
D gene: TRBD2
V gene: TRBV7-7
clone size: -
CDR3 protein: CASSGRLAGEGETQYF
CDR3 DNA: TGTGCTAGCAGCGGCCGACTAGCGGGAGAGGGGGAGACCCAGTACTTC